The 18 T cell receptor beta chains below all came from one sample that was sequenced in a study of cytomegalovirus exposure and HLA in healthy donors. Researchers ran the PCR with 60 Vbeta and 13 Jbeta primers. Profiling relied on immunoSEQ multiplex PCR, and the TCRdb table lists in-frame clones only, not all of them. The sample contains approximately 150,000 clones, around 73% of which appear only once. Sequenced material: PBMCs. The receptors originated from a female donor in good health and CMV-seronegative.

The V call is TRBV6-5, the J call TRBJ1-1; D is unclear. Trimming left V 5 bases short and J 1 base short, with 11 bases between. The germline V gene encodes CDR1 MNHEY and CDR2 SVGAGI. This CDR3 has 14 residues. The CDR3 sequence: CASSESGRNTEAFF. The CDR3 coding sequence is TGTGCCAGCAGTGAATCTGGTAGGAACACTGAAGCTTTCTTT.

This rearrangement joins TRBV1 to TRBJ2-1; the DNA was not compared with TRBD2, the D call given in the table. TRBV1 is termed a pseudogene. CDR3 length equals 17 residues. This CDR3 reads CTSSQRATGSSYNEQFF. CDR3 nucleotides: TGCACCAGCAGCCAACGGGCGACGGGAAGCTCCTACAATGAGCAGTTCTTC.

The chain is built from TRBV14 and TRBJ1-1; D ambiguous. The CDR3 is 16 residues long. V lost 0 bases and J lost 0, with 11 bases in between. Germline assignment: CDR1 SGHDN and CDR2 FVKESK. The CDR3 DNA reads as TGTGCCAGCAGCCAAGAACGGGTCAGACTGAACACTGAAGCTTTCTTT. This codes for CASSQERVRLNTEAFF.

The chain uses TRBV28 and TRBJ2-4; 7 bases map to TRBD1. Germline lookup yields CDR1 MDHEN and CDR2 SYDVKM. This CDR3 comprises 14 residues. V shed 5 bases, J shed 5 bases, and the junction held 6 bases outside the gene matches. This chain's CDR3 is CASSVVDRENIQYF. As DNA, the CDR3 is TGTGCCAGCAGTGTAGTTGACAGGGAAAACATTCAGTACTTC.

The chain is built from TRBV27 and TRBJ2-3; TRBD1 is a possible D gene (6 bases). V gave up 1 base and J gave up 5 bases, with 19 bases separating them. CDR1 and CDR2 (germline): MNHEY, SMNVEV (reference sequence). The CDR3 is 17 residues long. CDR3 nucleotides: TGTGCCAGCAGTTTATGGTACACCAGGGGCCCGCGAGATACGCAGTATTTT. Translated: CASSLWYTRGPRDTQYF.

The rearrangement joins TRBV5-4 to TRBJ2-2, with 9 bases matching TRBD1. The germline gives CDR1 SGHNT, CDR2 YYREEE (reference sequence). The CDR3 consists of 15 residues. The J segment lost 5 bases and the V segment lost 7 bases, leaving 9 bases of the junction unmatched. The CDR3 loop is CASSQQGARTGELFF. CDR3 nucleotides: TGTGCCAGCTCCCAACAGGGGGCGAGGACCGGGGAGCTGTTTTTT.

The V call is TRBV4-3, the J call TRBJ2-2, with a tentative D call TRBD2 (6 bases). Trimming removed 1 base from V and 1 base from J, with 10 bases in between. This CDR3 spans 16 amino acids. The germline gives CDR1 LGHNA, CDR2 YSLEER. The CDR3 region has the DNA TGCGCCAGCAGCCAAGTTCCGGGGGAGAACACCGGGGAGCTGTTTTTT. As protein: CASSQVPGENTGELFF.

V gene TRBV5-1 combines with J gene TRBJ1-5, with D possibly TRBD1 on 6 matching bases. Germline V gene lookup returns CDR1 SGHRS and CDR2 YFSETQ. The CDR3 has 15 residues. The V end was cut by 0 bases, the J end by 2 bases, with 9 bases between. The chain's CDR3 is CASSLAGAGNQPQHF. CDR3 nucleotide sequence: TGCGCCAGCAGCTTGGCAGGGGCGGGCAATCAGCCCCAGCATTTT.

The V and J genes are TRBV2 and TRBJ1-1; D not resolved. Germline CDR1 and CDR2: SNHLY and FYNNEI. CDR3 length: 12 amino acids. The V and J ends lost 7 bases and 3 bases respectively, with 9 bases between them. Here the CDR3 DNA reads TGTGCCAGCACAGAGGGATACACTGAAGCTTTCTTT. As protein: CASTEGYTEAFF.

This chain joins TRBV9 and TRBJ2-3, with 11 bases fitting TRBD2. Germline CDR1 and CDR2: SGDLS and YYNGEE. J was trimmed by 3 bases and V by 2 bases; bases with no gene match: 5. This CDR3 comprises 16 residues. CDR3 sequence reads: CASSVSGRGRTDTQYF. The CDR3 region has the DNA TGTGCCAGCAGCGTTAGCGGGAGGGGCCGAACAGATACGCAGTATTTT.

CDR3 loop: CASSPRQGSSEQYF. As DNA, the CDR3 is TGCGCCAGCAGCCCGAGACAGGGTTCATCCGAGCAGTACTTC. The chain couples TRBV4-3 to TRBJ2-7; 7 positions match TRBD1. Germline values: CDR1 LGHNA, CDR2 YSLEER. V trimming: 4 bases; J trimming: 6 bases; junction bases outside the gene matches: 9. The CDR3 consists of 14 residues.

The chain recombines TRBV7-6 with TRBJ1-2; D ambiguous. Germline V gene data show CDR1 as SGHVS and CDR2 as FNYEAQ. The length of the CDR3 is 16 residues. V lost 1 base, J lost 3 bases, and 15 bases lay in between. The chain's CDR3 is CASSLGRPQEYYGYTF. CDR3 DNA sequence: TGTGCCAGCAGCTTAGGCCGGCCGCAGGAATACTATGGCTACACCTTC. Supplemented by reference TRBV7-6 and TRBJ1-2, the full variable domain reads GAGVSQSPRYKVTKRGQDVALRCDPISGHVSLYWYRQALGQGPEFLTYFNYEAQQDKSGLPNDRFSAERPEGSISTLTIQRTEQRDSAMYRCASSLGRPQEYYGYTFGSGTRLTVV.

This chain joins TRBV30 and TRBJ2-5, with TRBD1 matching 7 bases. V dropped 1 base and J dropped 9; count of bases not matched to a gene: 8. CDR3 length: 13 residues. Germline lookup yields CDR1 GTSNPN and CDR2 SVGIG (reference sequence). The CDR3, as DNA: TGTGCCTGGAGTGAATCGCGCAGGGGGTCCCAGTACTTC. It yields the protein CAWSESRRGSQYF.

This clone was counted a single time. This chain uses TRBV30 with TRBJ1-2; 7 nucleotides line up with TRBD1. V gave up 4 bases and J gave up 2 bases; unmatched junction bases: 7. The CDR3 is 14 residues long. The V gene's germline CDR1 is GTSNPN and CDR2 SVGIG (reference sequence). The CDR3 here is CAWNRPGQNYGYTF. CDR3 bases: TGTGCCTGGAACCGCCCGGGACAGAACTATGGCTACACCTTC.

The rearrangement uses TRBV4-2 and TRBJ2-2; 8 bases align to TRBD1. Trimming took 2 bases from V and 5 from J; bases not matched to a gene: 4. In germline, CDR1 is LGHNA, CDR2 YNFKEQ. The CDR3 is made up of 15 amino acids. CDR3 loop: CASSQPDRETGELFF. The DNA for the CDR3 is TGTGCCAGCAGCCAACCGGACAGGGAGACCGGGGAGCTGTTTTTT.

The chain recombines TRBV6-6 with TRBJ2-1; 8 bases align to TRBD2. V lost 0 bases, J lost 7 bases, and 2 bases stayed unmatched. The CDR3 runs to 14 residues. Germline assignment: CDR1 MNHNY and CDR2 SVGAGI (reference sequence). CDR3 in DNA: TGTGCCAGCAGTTACTCGGGCGGGGGGAATGAGCAGTTCTTC. Protein product: CASSYSGGGNEQFF.

This clone was seen at least ten times. V gene TRBV15 combines with J gene TRBJ1-4, with a tentative D call TRBD1 (6 bases). Germline values: CDR1 LNHNV, CDR2 YYDKDF (reference sequence). The CDR3 is made up of 15 amino acids. V lost 4 bases and J 6 bases, leaving 15 bases between the germline ends. In nucleotides, the CDR3 is TGTGCCACCAGCACAACACAGGGACCCTATGAAAAACTGTTTTTT. Translated, it gives CATSTTQGPYEKLFF.

The J gene is TRBJ1-4, the V gene TRBV19; perhaps TRBD1 as D (5 bases). CDR3 size: 14 residues. Germline CDR1 and CDR2: LNHDA and SQIVND (reference sequence). Trimming stripped 3 bases from V and 8 bases from J, with 13 bases between. DNA for the CDR3: TGTGCCAGTAGTATTTCCTCTAACAGGGAAAAACTGTTTTTT. Translated, it gives CASSISSNREKLFF.